This T cell receptor beta chain was found in a study of a mutant IDH1 vaccine in newly diagnosed glioma. The table came from immunoSEQ multiplex PCR; TCRdb's copy has only in-frame clones and leaves some out. Found here are roughly 30,000 clones, roughly 85% of them singletons; the top ten hold about a sixth. About this clone itself: Its antigen is not known.

Trimming cost V 10 bases and J 1 base, with 10 bases left between them. This CDR3 contains 12 residues. In germline, CDR1 is SNHLY, CDR2 FYNNEI. The time point denotes: week 23, last vaccination. With topical imiquimod, each dose of the vaccine consisted of 300 ug of mutant IDH1 20-mer peptide. This clonotype was obtained from a woman in her 30s with glioma. The sample consisted of PBMCs, taken from a glioma patient whose treatment included an IDH1 peptide vaccine. This sequence joins TRBV2 and TRBJ2-5, with D perhaps matching TRBD1 (6 bases). This CDR3 reads CAIQGSQETQYF. The DNA of the CDR3 is TGTGCCATCCAGGGGTCCCAAGAGACCCAGTACTTC.